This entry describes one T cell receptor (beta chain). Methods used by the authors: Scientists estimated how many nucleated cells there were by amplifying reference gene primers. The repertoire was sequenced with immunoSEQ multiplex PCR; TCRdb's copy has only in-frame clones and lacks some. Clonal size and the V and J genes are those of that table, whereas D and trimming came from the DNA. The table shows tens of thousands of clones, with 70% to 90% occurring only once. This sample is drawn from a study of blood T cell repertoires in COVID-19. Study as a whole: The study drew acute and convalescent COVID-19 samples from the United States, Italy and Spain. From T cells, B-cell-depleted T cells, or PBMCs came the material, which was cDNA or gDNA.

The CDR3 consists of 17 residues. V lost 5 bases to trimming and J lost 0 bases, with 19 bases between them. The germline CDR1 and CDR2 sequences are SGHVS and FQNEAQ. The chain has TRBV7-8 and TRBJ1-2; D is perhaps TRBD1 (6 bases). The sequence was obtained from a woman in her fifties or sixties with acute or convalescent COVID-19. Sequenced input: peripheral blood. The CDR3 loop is CASSLNPRGAANYGYTF. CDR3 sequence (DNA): TGTGCCAGCAGCCTAAATCCCAGGGGTGCAGCTAACTATGGCTACACCTTC.